Detailed here is one T cell receptor beta chain. The data were obtained in a study of cytomegalovirus exposure and HLA in healthy donors. Libraries were prepared by immunoSEQ multiplex PCR; TCRdb keeps only in-frame clonotypes and omits some of them. The data contain about 110,000 clones, 88% of them seen just once; the ten biggest clones take up roughly 2.2%. Sequenced input: PBMCs. The TCR comes from a young woman in good health and CMV-seronegative.

CDR3 residues: CASSLVGGYTGELFF. In nucleotides, the CDR3 is TGCGCCAGCAGCTTGGTTGGGGGCTATACCGGGGAGCTGTTTTTT. J is TRBJ2-2 and V is TRBV5-1; perhaps TRBD1 as D (6 bases). This CDR3 region has 15 residues. Trimming left V 0 bases short and J 5 bases short, with 11 bases between. CDR1 and CDR2 (germline): SGHRS, YFSETQ.